The 26 T cell receptor beta chains below were found in one sample sequenced in a study of graft-versus-host responses after intestinal transplantation. The method was immunoSEQ multiplex PCR; TCRdb's version includes in-frame clones alone and lacks a portion of them. The top ten hold approximately 37% of the sample, which has roughly 11,000 clones, around four fifths seen once. Sample: PBMCs, taken around 500 days after intestinal transplant. These TCRs come from a human patient who received an intestinal transplant, so some T cells may come from the graft donor.

This chain uses TRBV30 with TRBJ1-6, with 7 nucleotides matching TRBD1. V trimming: 8 bases; J trimming: 7 bases; junction bases outside the gene matches: 11. From germline, CDR1 is GTSNPN and CDR2 SVGIG (reference sequence). The CDR3 sequence is 14 residues long. The CDR3 loop is CALQGAGGNSPLHF. CDR3 sequence (DNA): TGTGCCCTCCAAGGGGCAGGGGGGAATTCACCCCTCCACTTT.

The chain recombines TRBV7-9 with TRBJ2-1; no firm D call. Trimming cost V 2 bases and J 7 bases, with 18 bases left between them. Germline assignment: CDR1 SEHNR and CDR2 FQNEAQ (reference sequence). The CDR3 spans 16 residues. Here the CDR3 DNA reads TGTGCCAGCAGCTTACCCTCTTCGACTTCGTCGAATGAGCAGTTCTTC. As protein: CASSLPSSTSSNEQFF.

This clone has a single count. The V and J genes are TRBV10-1 and TRBJ2-1; no firm D call. Germline assignment: CDR1 WNHNN and CDR2 SYGVQD (reference sequence). V lost 0 bases, J lost 7 bases, and 7 bases lay in between. The CDR3 sequence is 13 residues long. CDR3 sequence: CASSESPSNEQFF. Written as DNA, the CDR3 is TGCGCCAGCAGTGAGTCCCCTTCTAATGAGCAGTTCTTC.

The V gene is TRBV6-5, the J gene TRBJ1-2, with D perhaps TRBD1 (6 bases). Trimming removed 4 bases from V and 5 bases from J, with 14 bases in between. Looked up from germline, CDR1 is MNHEY and CDR2 is SVGAGI. The CDR3 has 14 residues. CDR3 residues: CASSSGAVLYGYTF. CDR3 in DNA: TGTGCCAGCAGTTCGGGGGCAGTTCTGTATGGCTACACCTTC.

J is TRBJ1-4 and V is TRBV27; TRBD1 might be the D (6 bases). Per germline, CDR1 MNHEY and CDR2 SMNVEV (reference sequence). V lost 6 bases to trimming and J lost 7 bases, with 15 bases between them. There are 14 residues in the CDR3. CDR3 sequence reads: CASRPQGGSEKLFF. DNA of the CDR3: TGTGCCAGCAGGCCACAGGGTGGGAGTGAAAAACTGTTTTTT. Filled out from reference TRBV27 and TRBJ1-4, the complete variable domain reads EAQVTQNPRYLITVTGKKLTVTCSQNMNHEYMSWYRQDPGLGLRQIYYSMNVEVTDKGDVPEGYKVSRKEKRNFPLILESPSPNQTSLYFCASRPQGGSEKLFFGSGTQLSVL.

The chain uses TRBV7-9 and TRBJ1-3; 9 bases map to TRBD1. The germline CDR1 and CDR2 sequences are SEHNR and FQNEAQ (reference sequence). There are 14 residues in the CDR3. Trimming at V came to 5 bases and at J to 7 bases, leaving 6 bases not matched to a gene. The CDR3 region has the DNA TGTGCCAGCAGCAAAGGGACAGGGTTTAACACCATATATTTT. Its protein is CASSKGTGFNTIYF.

This chain connects TRBV27 to TRBJ2-6; D gene unclear. In germline, CDR1 is MNHEY, CDR2 SMNVEV (reference sequence). This CDR3 is built from 19 residues. Trimming removed 5 bases from V and 0 bases from J, with 20 bases in between. This chain's CDR3 is CASSPTTHSILSGANVLTF. CDR3 DNA: TGTGCCAGCAGTCCAACGACTCACTCGATCCTCTCTGGGGCCAACGTCCTGACTTTC. The variable domain in full, completed from reference TRBV27 and TRBJ2-6, reads EAQVTQNPRYLITVTGKKLTVTCSQNMNHEYMSWYRQDPGLGLRQIYYSMNVEVTDKGDVPEGYKVSRKEKRNFPLILESPSPNQTSLYFCASSPTTHSILSGANVLTFGAGSRLTVL.

V is TRBV9 and J is TRBJ2-3; 8 bases map to TRBD1. CDR3 length equals 16 residues. Germline V gene data show CDR1 as SGDLS and CDR2 as YYNGEE. Losses at the gene ends were 4 bases for V and 1 base for J; bases not matched to a gene: 8. CDR3 amino acids: CASSSSPGQGTDTQYF. CDR3 DNA sequence: TGTGCCAGCAGCTCCTCACCGGGACAGGGCACAGATACGCAGTATTTT.

The chain uses TRBV23-1 and TRBJ2-7; D is uncertain. TRBV23-1 is identified as an open reading frame with a role that is uncertain. V was shortened by 5 bases and J by 5 bases, with 10 bases between the two germline ends. The CDR3 consists of 12 residues. The CDR3 spells CASSGLIHEQYF. The CDR3 DNA is TGCGCCAGCAGTGGGTTGATCCACGAGCAGTACTTC.

The chain employs TRBV6-5 and TRBJ1-2; D not resolved. Per germline, CDR1 MNHEY and CDR2 SVGAGI. The CDR3 loop spans 14 amino acids. V was shortened by 2 bases and J by 4 bases, with 11 bases between the two germline ends. CDR3 in amino acids: CASSYKLGPYGYTF. The DNA of the CDR3 is TGTGCCAGCAGTTACAAGCTCGGTCCCTATGGCTACACCTTC.

The chain is built from TRBV7-2 and TRBJ2-3, with 11 nucleotides matching TRBD2. The CDR3 runs to 18 residues. The junction had 16 bases not matched to a gene; V was cut back by 6 bases and J by 5 bases. From germline, CDR1 is SGHTA and CDR2 FQGNSA. The CDR3 bases are TGTGCCAGCAGACTGGGACTAGCGGACCCTACCAGGGGAGATACGCAGTATTTT. It translates to CASRLGLADPTRGDTQYF.

The chain combines TRBV7-9 with TRBJ2-1; D remains ambiguous. With 1 base removed from V and 5 bases from J, the gap between germline ends came to 6 bases. The germline CDR1 and CDR2 sequences are SEHNR and FQNEAQ (reference sequence). CDR3 size: 13 residues. CDR3 nucleotides: TGTGCCAGCAGCTTAGGCAGCGACAATGAGCAGTTCTTC. Translation: CASSLGSDNEQFF. Full variable domain (rest looked up from reference TRBV7-9 and TRBJ2-1): DTGVSQNPRHKITKRGQNVTFRCDPISEHNRLYWYRQTLGQGPEFLTYFQNEAQLEKSRLLSDRFSAERPKGSFSTLEIQRTEQGDSAMYLCASSLGSDNEQFFGPGTRLTVL.

The CDR3 DNA is TGTGCCAGCAGCTTAGCGAGCCAGGGGGGGCAAGCTTTCTTT. It translates to CASSLASQGGQAFF. J is TRBJ1-1 and V is TRBV7-8, with 7 bases fitting TRBD1. The ends lost 0 bases at V and 9 bases at J; junction bases unmatched: 7. CDR3 size: 14 residues. Looked up from germline, CDR1 is SGHVS and CDR2 is FQNEAQ.

The rearrangement links TRBV27 to TRBJ2-7; 7 bases fit TRBD1. J gave up 3 bases and V 6 bases, and 11 bases lay outside the gene matches. CDR3 size: 15 residues. Germline CDR1 and CDR2: MNHEY and SMNVEV (reference sequence). The CDR3 bases are TGTGCCAGCAGCCTGACAGGGTCCCCTTACTACGAGCAGTACTTC. The encoded protein is CASSLTGSPYYEQYF.

V is TRBV27 and J is TRBJ2-1; D remains unclear. This CDR3 region has 14 residues. The germline V and J ends were trimmed by 3 bases and 0 bases, with 6 bases remaining between them. Germline V gene sequence: CDR1 MNHEY, CDR2 SMNVEV (reference sequence). The CDR3 spells CASSFKSSYNEQFF. The CDR3 DNA is TGTGCCAGCAGTTTCAAGAGCTCCTACAATGAGCAGTTCTTC.

This chain connects TRBV25-1 to TRBJ2-7; 7 bases line up with TRBD2. CDR1 MGHDK and CDR2 SYGVNS come from the germline V gene. The J segment lost 7 bases and the V segment lost 4 bases, leaving 13 bases of the junction unmatched. The CDR3 is 15 residues long. Here the CDR3 DNA reads TGTGCCAGCAGTGGAATGATGACTAGCCGGGGAGAGCAGTACTTC. Translating it yields CASSGMMTSRGEQYF.

In its sample, this clone was seen a few times. The CDR3 sequence: CASSGQGYEQYF. In DNA form, the CDR3 reads TGTGCCAGCAGTGGACAGGGGTACGAGCAGTACTTC. The rearrangement uses TRBV2 and TRBJ2-7; TRBD1 aligns across 8 bases. The CDR3 length is 12 residues. The V gene's germline CDR1 is SNHLY and CDR2 FYNNEI. Trimming removed 4 bases from V and 4 bases from J; junction bases left unmatched: 0.

This sequence joins TRBV5-8 and TRBJ2-3; 11 bases fit TRBD2. V was pared by 4 bases and J by 5 bases, with 6 bases of the junction left unmatched. The germline V gene encodes CDR1 SGHTS and CDR2 YDEGEE. This CDR3 comprises 15 residues. CDR3 sequence (DNA): TGTGCCAGCAGCGCACTAGCGGGAGTTAGAGATACGCAGTATTTT. Protein sequence: CASSALAGVRDTQYF.

This clone came up a few times. V is TRBV6-6 and J is TRBJ1-1; no firm D call. This CDR3 contains 11 residues. The germline V gene has CDR1 MNHNY and CDR2 SVGAGI (reference sequence). Trimming shortened V by 2 bases and J by 5 bases, and 3 bases separated the two germline ends. CDR3 nucleotide sequence: TGTGCCAGCAGTTACCCGACTGAAGCTTTCTTT. Translation: CASSYPTEAFF.

This rearrangement joins TRBV16 to TRBJ1-5; unclear D gene. CDR3 length equals 13 residues. Germline V lookup: CDR1 KGHSY, CDR2 FQNENV. The ends were cut back, 1 base at V and 15 bases at J, with 16 bases in the middle. The CDR3 sequence is CASSQFSIFALHF. Here the CDR3 DNA reads TGTGCCAGCAGCCAATTCTCTATTTTCGCCTTGCATTTT.

The chain is built from TRBV9 and TRBJ2-1; D might be TRBD2 (6 bases). Trimming stripped 3 bases from V and 1 base from J, with 11 bases between. Germline-derived CDR1 and CDR2 are SGDLS and YYNGEE. This CDR3 has 15 amino acids. The CDR3 reads CASSGLAASYNEQFF. CDR3 sequence (DNA): TGTGCCAGCAGCGGGTTAGCGGCTTCCTACAATGAGCAGTTCTTC.

The chain combines TRBV4-1 with TRBJ1-4; 9 nucleotides line up with TRBD1. Germline V CDR1 and CDR2: MGHRA, YSYEKL. After removal of 1 base from V and 6 bases from J, the junction contained 0 bases not matched to a gene. The CDR3 spans 14 residues. The CDR3 DNA reads TGCGCCAGCAGCCAAGGGACAGGGGATGAAAAACTGTTTTTT. Amino acid sequence: CASSQGTGDEKLFF.

This clone was recorded only once. The junction and the germline gene differ at one end; a read error may be behind it. The chain is built from TRBV5-1 and TRBJ1-1; 9 nucleotides align to TRBD1. The germline V gene has CDR1 SGHRS and CDR2 YFSETQ. The CDR3 spans 14 residues. The DNA of the CDR3 is TGTGCCAGCAGCGTAACAGGGGGCCGGACTGAAGCTTTCTTT. Amino acids: CASSVTGGRTEAFF. The complete variable domain, with remaining parts taken from reference TRBV5-1 and TRBJ1-1, reads KAGVTQTPRYLIKTRGQQVTLSCSPISGHRSVSWYQQTPGQGLQFLFEYFSETQRNKGNFPGRFSGRQFSNSRSEMNVSTLELGDSALYLCASSVTGGRTEAFFGQGTRLTVV.

This chain links TRBV12-5 with TRBJ1-2; no clear D. The CDR3 is 14 amino acids. Germline V gene data show CDR1 as LGHNT and CDR2 as FRNRAP. V lost 1 base and J 4 bases, leaving 10 bases between the germline ends. The CDR3 loop is CASGLGRISYGYTF. CDR3 DNA sequence: TGTGCTAGTGGTTTGGGACGGATAAGCTATGGCTACACCTTC.

The genes are TRBV5-1 and TRBJ2-2; the D is unclear. Trimming shortened V by 0 bases and J by 6 bases, and 12 bases separated the two germline ends. The CDR3 is made up of 15 amino acids. Germline V gene sequence: CDR1 SGHRS, CDR2 YFSETQ. The CDR3 nucleotides are TGCGCCAGCAGCTTGGTTCCCCATGAGGCCGGGGAGCTGTTTTTT. It translates to CASSLVPHEAGELFF.

CDR3 loop: CASSLPDFAETDTQYF. The CDR3 bases are TGTGCCAGCAGTTTACCCGACTTTGCCGAAACAGATACGCAGTATTTT. This sequence joins TRBV28 and TRBJ2-3, with D uncertain. The CDR3 consists of 16 residues. V shed 2 bases and J shed 3 bases, with 15 bases lying between them. Germline CDR1 reads MDHEN; CDR2 reads SYDVKM. The full variable domain, its missing parts supplied by reference TRBV28 and TRBJ2-3, is DVKVTQSSRYLVKRTGEKVFLECVQDMDHENMFWYRQDPGLGLRLIYFSYDVKMKEKGDIPEGYSVSREKKERFSLILESASTNQTSMYLCASSLPDFAETDTQYFGPGTRLTVL.